These 5 T cell receptor beta chains came from one sample sequenced in a study of blood T cell repertoires in COVID-19. Using immunoSEQ multiplex PCR, the repertoire was profiled, and TCRdb retains in-frame clones only, with some absent. The top ten hold roughly 6.2% of the sample, which has about 190,000 clones, roughly 88% seen once. Sequences were obtained from peripheral blood. The receptors shown here come from a woman aged 40-49 years who had recovered from COVID-19.

The V and J genes are TRBV7-2 and TRBJ1-6; D unclear. The germline V and J ends were trimmed by 2 bases and 6 bases, with 14 bases remaining between them. CDR1 is SGHTA and CDR2 is FQGNSA in the germline V gene. This CDR3 has 16 amino acids. CDR3 protein: CASSLSGRGSNSPLHF. CDR3 coding DNA: TGTGCCAGCAGCTTAAGTGGTCGGGGTAGTAATTCACCCCTCCACTTT.

The rearrangement joins TRBV11-1 to TRBJ2-3, with no clear D. CDR1 and CDR2 from the germline V gene are SGHAT and FQDESV (reference sequence). CDR3 length equals 14 residues. Deletions cut 5 bases from V and 4 bases from J, with 13 bases between. The chain's CDR3 is CASSATIFADTQYF. The CDR3 region has the DNA TGTGCCAGCAGCGCTACCATTTTCGCAGATACGCAGTATTTT.

This chain joins TRBV6-5 and TRBJ1-1, with a tentative D call TRBD1 (6 bases). From germline, CDR1 is MNHEY and CDR2 SVGAGI. The V end was cut by 0 bases, the J end by 0 bases, with 8 bases between. This CDR3 comprises 15 residues. CDR3 loop: CASSYSRTVNTEAFF. The CDR3 DNA sequence: TGTGCCAGCAGTTACTCCAGGACAGTGAACACTGAAGCTTTCTTT.

The J gene is TRBJ2-7, the V gene TRBV18; tentatively, D is TRBD1 (6 bases). The CDR3 is made up of 14 amino acids. Germline V gene lookup returns CDR1 KGHSH and CDR2 LQKENI. Trimming took off 6 bases at V and 4 bases at J, with 16 bases between the two ends. The CDR3 loop reads CASSPGTPNYEQYF. The CDR3 nucleotides are TGTGCCAGCTCGCCCGGGACACCCAATTACGAGCAGTACTTC. Full variable domain (outside the CDR3, taken from reference TRBV18 and TRBJ2-7): NAGVMQNPRHLVRRRGQEARLRCSPMKGHSHVYWYRQLPEEGLKFMVYLQKENIIDESGMPKERFSAEFPKEGPSILRIQQVVRGDSAAYFCASSPGTPNYEQYFGPGTRLTVT.

The chain links TRBV15 to TRBJ2-7; 7 bases line up with TRBD2. The CDR3 contains 14 residues. With 4 bases clipped from V and 2 bases from J, the junction kept 5 bases outside the gene matches. Germline V lookup: CDR1 LNHNV, CDR2 YYDKDF (reference sequence). In DNA form, the CDR3 reads TGTGCCACCAGCAATGGCGGGGGTACCTACGAGCAGTACTTC. It yields the protein CATSNGGGTYEQYF.